This is a list of T cell receptor beta chains from one sample in a study of Graves' ophthalmopathy and Graves' hyperthyroidism. TCRdb reanalysed the multiplex PCR reads using MiXCR and keeps one entry per CDR3 protein. Among over a million distinct CDR3 sequences listed, approximately 35% were seen once. Specimen: peripheral blood or thyroid tissue (not recorded which). All receptors derive from an adult man with Graves' hyperthyroidism. The CDR3 runs from the conserved cysteine through the conserved F or W. Fields, in order: J gene, clone size, V gene, D gene, CDR3 protein, CDR3 DNA. A D gene is named only where the DNA matches it firmly. Size values are once, few and many counts, or a class for expanded clones, and some rows have none.

J: TRBJ2-6
size: many
V: TRBV20-1
D: NA
CDR3: CSARMGFSGANVLTF
DNA: TGCAGTGCTAGAATGGGATTCTCTGGGGCCAACGTCCTGACTTTC

J: TRBJ1-4
size: NA
V: TRBV10-1
D: TRBD1
CDR3: CASSYRGGYEKLFF
DNA: TGCGCCAGCAGCTACAGGGGGGGTTACGAAAAACTGTTTTTT

J: TRBJ2-7
size: many
V: TRBV7-9
D: NA
CDR3: CASRHQRVPYEQYF
DNA: TGTGCCAGCAGGCATCAGCGGGTTCCCTACGAGCAGTACTTC

J: TRBJ1-1
size: once
V: TRBV7-2
D: TRBD1
CDR3: CASSLAGQGITEAFF
DNA: TGTGCCAGCAGCTTAGCGGGACAGGGTATCACTGAAGCTTTCTTT

J: TRBJ2-5
size: NA
V: TRBV7-3
D: TRBD2
CDR3: CASSFAGDRGETQYF
DNA: TGTGCCAGCAGCTTTGCGGGAGATAGGGGCGAGACCCAGTACTTC

J: TRBJ1-1
size: NA
V: TRBV7-8
D: TRBD1
CDR3: CASSPGQGAMAWAFF
DNA: TGTGCCAGCAGCCCGGGACAGGGGGCGATGGCATGGGCTTTCTTT

J: TRBJ2-7
size: NA
V: TRBV28
D: NA
CDR3: CASSFHTGKSGEQYF
DNA: TGTGCCAGCAGTTTTCACACGGGCAAATCGGGGGAGCAGTACTTC

J: TRBJ1-2
size: few
V: TRBV6-5
D: NA
CDR3: CASRPTALYYGYTF
DNA: TGTGCCAGCAGACCGACAGCCCTCTACTATGGCTACACCTTC

J: TRBJ2-7
size: many
V: TRBV7-2
D: TRBD2
CDR3: CASSPGLGPNEQYF
DNA: TGTGCCAGCAGCCCCGGACTAGGTCCGAACGAGCAGTACTTC

J: TRBJ1-2
size: many
V: TRBV19
D: TRBD1
CDR3: CASPGGGEKANYGYTF
DNA: TGTGCCAGTCCAGGGGGCGGAGAGAAAGCTAACTATGGCTACACCTTC

J: TRBJ2-5
size: NA
V: TRBV7-9
D: TRBD2
CDR3: CASRRTRLGQETQYF
DNA: TGTGCCAGCAGGCGGACTAGGCTGGGGCAAGAGACCCAGTACTTC

J: TRBJ2-7
size: few
V: TRBV7-2
D: NA
CDR3: CASSLIPPGPYEQYF
DNA: TGTGCCAGCAGCTTAATACCGCCGGGGCCCTACGAGCAGTACTTC

J: TRBJ1-2
size: many
V: TRBV7-2
D: NA
CDR3: CASSLILANYGYTF
DNA: TGTGCCAGCAGCTTAATTCTCGCTAACTATGGCTACACCTTC

J: TRBJ2-5
size: many
V: TRBV2
D: TRBD1
CDR3: CASTPAGTGIIGTQYF
DNA: TGTGCCAGCACCCCAGCAGGGACAGGGATAATCGGGACCCAGTACTTC

J: TRBJ1-4
size: NA
V: TRBV11-2
D: TRBD1
CDR3: CASSTDRGIEKLFF
DNA: TGTGCCAGCAGCACGGACAGGGGGATTGAAAAACTGTTTTTT

J: TRBJ2-7
size: NA
V: TRBV7-9
D: TRBD2
CDR3: CASSQASGILHEQYF
DNA: TGCGCCAGCAGCCAGGCGAGCGGGATCCTCCACGAGCAGTACTTC

J: TRBJ2-7
size: once
V: TRBV12-3/TRBV12-4
D: NA
CDR3: CAGSPRGAASYEQYF
DNA: TGTGCCGGCAGTCCTCGGGGGGCGGCCTCCTACGAGCAGTACTTC

J: TRBJ2-2
size: NA
V: TRBV7-2
D: TRBD2
CDR3: CASSPGTSGRLNTGELFF
DNA: TGTGCCAGCAGTCCTGGGACTAGCGGGAGGCTCAACACCGGGGAGCTGTTTTTT

J: TRBJ1-5
size: many
V: TRBV10-3
D: NA
CDR3: CALQGSNQPQHF
DNA: TGTGCCCTACAGGGTAGCAATCAGCCCCAGCATTTT

J: TRBJ2-5
size: many
V: TRBV2
D: NA
CDR3: CASSEEGLSYQETQYF
DNA: TGTGCCAGCAGTGAAGAGGGACTCTCGTACCAAGAGACCCAGTACTTC

J: TRBJ1-1
size: few
V: TRBV12-3/TRBV12-4
D: TRBD1
CDR3: CASSAAIPRQGKDEAFF
DNA: TGTGCCAGCAGCGCAGCCATTCCGAGACAGGGTAAGGATGAAGCTTTCTTT

J: TRBJ2-7
size: few
V: TRBV6-1
D: TRBD1
CDR3: CASSVRGHQQYF
DNA: TGTGCCAGCAGTGTTAGGGGGCACCAGCAGTACTTC

J: TRBJ2-2
size: NA
V: TRBV2
D: TRBD1
CDR3: CASKNTGQTNTGELFF
DNA: TGTGCCAGCAAAAACACGGGACAGACAAACACCGGGGAGCTGTTTTTT

J: TRBJ2-7
size: NA
V: TRBV29-1
D: TRBD1
CDR3: CSASTGGEQYF
DNA: TGCAGCGCCTCGACAGGGGGGGAGCAGTACTTC

J: TRBJ2-7
size: NA
V: TRBV7-6
D: TRBD1
CDR3: CASSSRQGPEGYEQYF
DNA: TGTGCCAGCAGTTCACGACAGGGTCCAGAGGGCTACGAGCAGTACTTC

J: TRBJ2-7
size: many
V: TRBV7-2
D: NA
CDR3: CASSRPEAGRHEQYF
DNA: TGTGCCAGCAGCCGCCCTGAGGCAGGGCGCCACGAGCAGTACTTC

J: TRBJ2-7
size: NA
V: TRBV6-2/TRBV6-3
D: TRBD2
CDR3: CASSRGSPAYEQYF
DNA: TGTGCCAGCAGCCGCGGGAGCCCCGCATACGAGCAGTACTTC

J: TRBJ2-7
size: NA
V: TRBV29-1
D: TRBD1
CDR3: CSAYRQGPYEQYF
DNA: TGCAGCGCTTACCGACAGGGCCCCTACGAGCAGTACTTC